This TCR beta chain was documented in a study of T cells in Graves' hyperthyroidism and ophthalmopathy. Study outcomes and limitations: With a median lead of approximately 6 months before onset, the model predicted ophthalmopathy.

Germline-derived CDR1 and CDR2 are WSHSY and SAAADI. Deletions cut 3 bases from V and 8 bases from J, with 11 bases between. This CDR3 comprises 12 residues. The source material, RNA transcripts, was used to amplify TCR beta CDR3 regions. The HTBI primer set served for first-round RT-PCR of the TCR CDR3. A single record per CDR3 protein comes from TCRdb applying MiXCR to the multiplex PCR reads. The sample yields roughly 700,000 distinct CDR3 sequences, just over 35% seen once. This clonotype was detected ten times or more. The antigen is undetermined. The rearrangement joins TRBV10-2 to TRBJ2-7; D is ambiguous. Sequencing was done on a sample of blood. The source is a woman aged 35 to 49 with Graves' hyperthyroidism. The CDR3, as DNA: TGCGCCAGCAGTGACTTGCAGGAACAGCAGTACTTC. This translates into CASSDLQEQQYF.